The text below deals with one T cell receptor (beta chain). This specimen comes from a study of T-cell reconstitution after alpha-beta-depleted transplantation in children. TCRbeta library preparation incorporated unique molecular identifiers. Each CDR3 protein is one row after TCRdb ran MiXCR on the PCR reads. Of around 370,000 distinct CDR3 sequences in the sample, approximately 10% were seen once. This material consisted of PBMCs from the stem cell graft donor, taken from the stem cell graft. This receptor was taken from a human donor who donated a stem cell graft to a child with acute lymphoblastic leukemia.

CDR3 sequence reads: CASSSPGQGRNEQFF. For the CDR3, the DNA is TGTGCCAGCAGCTCTCCGGGACAGGGGAGGAATGAGCAGTTCTTC. The gene calls are TRBV7-3 and TRBJ2-1; 10 bases align to TRBD1. V shed 4 bases, J shed 7 bases, and the junction held 7 bases outside the gene matches. The CDR3 length is 15 residues. Germline V gene data show CDR1 as SGHTA and CDR2 as FQGTGA.